Presented here are 15 T cell receptor beta chains from one specimen sequenced in a study of metastatic and nonmetastatic thyroid tumors. The entire patient cohort was treatment-naive prior to thyroid surgery. MiXCR re-clonotyped the PCR reads for TCRdb. The sample includes about 15,000 clones, just over 30% seen only once; the top ten take 10%. Material for sequencing was blood. The receptor source for this set is a female donor with papillary thyroid cancer or a benign thyroid nodule (not recorded which). Some clones in this sample may be carry-over from other donors' samples.

The chain joins TRBV11-2 to TRBJ2-2; no definite D call. The CDR3 length is 15 residues. Germline values: CDR1 SGHAT, CDR2 FQNNGV. Trimming stripped 0 bases from V and 3 bases from J, with 8 bases between. In DNA, the CDR3 is TGTGCCAGCAGCTTAGACTTCGGCGACACCGGGGAGCTGTTTTTT. As protein: CASSLDFGDTGELFF.

The CDR3 sequence: CASSAGGWGVNTEAFF. CDR3 coding DNA: TGTGCCAGCAGCGCAGGGGGATGGGGGGTGAACACTGAAGCTTTCTTT. The V call is TRBV9, the J call TRBJ1-1; 7 positions agree with TRBD1. The germline gives CDR1 SGDLS, CDR2 YYNGEE. This CDR3 contains 16 residues. J gave up 0 bases and V 3 bases, and 8 bases lay outside the gene matches.

The rearrangement links TRBV14 to TRBJ2-7; 9 nucleotides match TRBD2. The CDR3 runs 16 residues. Germline V gives CDR1 SGHDN, CDR2 FVKESK. Losses at the gene ends were 4 bases for V and 6 bases for J; bases not matched to a gene: 13. In DNA form, the CDR3 reads TGTGCCAGCAGCCCCCGGGAGCTAGCGGGGTTCCGCGAGCAGTACTTC. Translation gives CASSPRELAGFREQYF.

This clone was seen just once. This chain uses TRBV20-1 with TRBJ2-3; no clear D. The CDR3 loop spans 16 amino acids. Between the trimmed V and J ends, which lost 1 base and 3 bases, there was a span of 17 bases. The germline V gene encodes CDR1 DFQATT and CDR2 SNEGSKA (reference sequence). Here the CDR3 reads CSARAYHWAPTDTQYF. DNA of the CDR3: TGCAGTGCTAGAGCATACCATTGGGCACCGACAGATACGCAGTATTTT.

The gene calls are TRBV11-2 and TRBJ2-7; D possibly corresponds to TRBD2 (5 bases). This CDR3 contains 11 residues. Trimming took off 5 bases at V and 7 bases at J, with 9 bases between the two ends. The V gene's germline CDR1 is SGHAT and CDR2 FQNNGV. This CDR3 reads CASSPPGEQYF. DNA of the CDR3: TGTGCCAGCAGCCCCCCGGGAGAGCAGTACTTC. Filled out from reference TRBV11-2 and TRBJ2-7, the complete variable domain reads EAGVAQSPRYKIIEKRQSVAFWCNPISGHATLYWYQQILGQGPKLLIQFQNNGVVDDSQLPKDRFSAERLKGVDSTLKIQPAKLEDSAVYLCASSPPGEQYFGPGTRLTVT.

Note on this clone: Lacking the conserved final phenylalanine or tryptophan, this CDR3 likely reflects a read error. V is TRBV7-8 and J is TRBJ2-7; 10 bases match TRBD1. The CDR3 length is 14 residues. Germline loops: CDR1 SGHVS, CDR2 FQNEAQ. CDR3 nucleotides: TGTGGCTGCAGCTTAGCGTGGGACAGGGGCGAGCAGTACTTG. Protein product: CGCSLAWDRGEQYL.

The sample holds many counts of this clone. The chain links TRBV20-1 to TRBJ1-1; no clear D gene. V was clipped by 5 bases and J by 1 base, with 8 bases between them. The CDR3 runs to 12 residues. CDR1 and CDR2 (germline): DFQATT, SNEGSKA (reference sequence). As DNA, the CDR3 is TGCAGTGCTCCCCGACAGAACACTGAAGCTTTCTTT. Its translation: CSAPRQNTEAFF.

This clone was seen at least ten times. A much larger clone sits a single nucleotide away, making a read error possible. The rearrangement links TRBV6-2 or TRBV6-3 to TRBJ2-3; D is possibly TRBD2 (6 bases). Germline lookup yields CDR1 MNHEY and CDR2 SVGEGT. The CDR3 has 15 residues. V gave up 6 bases and J gave up 1 base, with 14 bases separating them. The CDR3 sequence is CASRPGTGGTDTQYF. CDR3 DNA: TGTGCCAGCAGACCCGGGACTGGCGGCACAGATACGCAGTATTTT.

The chain carries TRBV4-3 and TRBJ2-7, with D possibly being TRBD1 (5 bases). The CDR3 covers 16 residues. CDR1 is LGHNA and CDR2 is YSLEER in the germline V gene. Between the trimmed V and J ends, which lost 0 bases and 0 bases, there was a span of 12 bases. Written as DNA, the CDR3 is TGCGCCAGCAGCCAAGATCTTCGACAGTCCTCCTACGAGCAGTACTTC. Its protein product is CASSQDLRQSSYEQYF.

This clone was seen a handful of times. The V gene is TRBV6-1, the J gene TRBJ1-2; D not certain. Germline V gene data show CDR1 as MNHNS and CDR2 as SASEGT. Trimming took off 2 bases at V and 4 bases at J, with 8 bases between the two ends. The CDR3 length is 13 residues. This CDR3 is CASSETSRYGYTF. CDR3 sequence (DNA): TGTGCCAGCAGTGAAACGTCGCGCTATGGCTACACCTTC.

The V gene is TRBV2, the J gene TRBJ2-3, with TRBD2 as a possible D gene (6 bases). The germline CDR1 and CDR2 sequences are SNHLY and FYNNEI. This CDR3 has 15 residues. The V and J ends lost 6 bases and 1 base respectively, with 14 bases between them. CDR3 nucleotides: TGTGCCAGCAGGGTTCGGTGGGAGGGCACAGATACGCAGTATTTT. Translated, it gives CASRVRWEGTDTQYF.

This clone has at least ten counts. The junction departs from the called germline gene at one end, perhaps through a read error. The same CDR3 is also encoded by other DNA sequences in this sample. The chain uses TRBV3-1 and TRBJ1-1; D unclear. Germline V CDR1 and CDR2: LGHDT, YNNKEL (reference sequence). This CDR3 comprises 14 residues. This chain's CDR3 is CASSQSGRYTEAFF. In DNA form, the CDR3 reads TGCGCCAGCAGCCAATCCGGACGGTACACTGAAGCTTTCTTT. Based on the CDR3 plus reference TRBV3-1 and TRBJ1-1, the full variable domain is DTAVSQTPKYLVTQMGNDKSIKCEQNLGHDTMYWYKQDSKKFLKIMFSYNNKELIINETVPNRFSPKSPDKAHLNLHINSLELGDSAVYFCASSQSGRYTEAFFGQGTRLTVV.

The rearrangement links TRBV18 to TRBJ2-1, with 13 bases aligning to TRBD2. V lost 4 bases, J lost 8 bases, and 5 bases stayed unmatched. CDR1 is KGHSH, CDR2 LQKENI, per germline. CDR3 length: 15 residues. CDR3 loop: CASSQGLAGLDEQFF. The CDR3, as DNA: TGTGCCAGCTCACAGGGACTAGCGGGGTTAGATGAGCAGTTCTTC.

CDR3 residues: CSAPTSGATDTQYF. CDR3 sequence (DNA): TGCAGTGCCCCGACTAGCGGGGCAACAGATACGCAGTATTTT. This chain links TRBV20-1 with TRBJ2-3; TRBD2 matches 11 bases. With V trimmed by 6 bases and J by 3 bases, 5 bases remained unmatched. CDR3 length: 14 amino acids. Germline V gene lookup returns CDR1 DFQATT and CDR2 SNEGSKA (reference sequence).

With respect to this clone: A junction end diverges from the germline sequence, so it may reflect a read error. The chain recombines TRBV5-1 with TRBJ2-1; 7 bases are a match to TRBD2. The CDR3 contains 17 residues. Germline lookup yields CDR1 SGHRS and CDR2 YFSETQ. This chain's CDR3 is CASSLLGGGTIANEHFF. DNA of the CDR3: TGCGCCAGCAGCTTGCTTGGCGGGGGTACCATCGCCAATGAGCACTTCTTC.